This section outlines one TCR beta chain sequence together with its context. Its antigen is unidentified. This sample was taken from a study of cytomegalovirus exposure and HLA in healthy donors. This CDR3 is built from 14 residues. After removal of 3 bases from V and 2 bases from J, the junction contained 3 bases not matched to a gene. CDR1 and CDR2 from the germline V gene are MNHEY and SMNVEV (reference sequence). Overall study results and limits: A prior analysis recorded that most TCR beta V segments were productive about 87% or about 30% of the time.

PCR primers comprised 60 Vbeta and 13 Jbeta primers. Generated by immunoSEQ multiplex PCR, the TCRdb table keeps only in-frame clones and is missing some. In the table there are 250,000 to 300,000 clones, 84% of which are singletons. The sample consisted of PBMCs. The receptor's source is a woman aged 40-49 years in good health and CMV-seropositive. The chain is built from TRBV27 and TRBJ2-7; 8 bases line up with TRBD2. The CDR3 is CASSFSGIPYEQYF. As DNA, the CDR3 is TGTGCCAGCAGTTTTAGCGGGATACCCTACGAGCAGTACTTC.